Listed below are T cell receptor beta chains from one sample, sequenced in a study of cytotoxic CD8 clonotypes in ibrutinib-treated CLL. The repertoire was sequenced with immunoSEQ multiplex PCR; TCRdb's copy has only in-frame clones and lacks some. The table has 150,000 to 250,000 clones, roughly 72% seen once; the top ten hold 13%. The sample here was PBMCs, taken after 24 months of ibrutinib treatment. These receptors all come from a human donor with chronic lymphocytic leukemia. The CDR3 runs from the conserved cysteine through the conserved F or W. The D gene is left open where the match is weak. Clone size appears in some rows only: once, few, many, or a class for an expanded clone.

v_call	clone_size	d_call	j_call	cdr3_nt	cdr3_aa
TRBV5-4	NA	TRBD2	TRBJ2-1	TGTGCCAGCAGCTTGGACAAGTTCGGACTAGCGGGAGTCAATGAGCAGTTCTTC	CASSLDKFGLAGVNEQFF
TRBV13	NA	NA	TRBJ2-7	TGTGCCAGCAGCTTTCTCCGTAGGTCCTACGAGCAGTACTTC	CASSFLRRSYEQYF
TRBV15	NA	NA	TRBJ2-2	TGTGCCACCAGCAGAGTACTTTACCTGAACACCGGGGAGCTGTTTTTT	CATSRVLYLNTGELFF
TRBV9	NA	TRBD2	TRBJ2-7	TGTGCCAGCAGCCCACGGGGGGATTTCACGTGGGAGCAGTACTTC	CASSPRGDFTWEQYF
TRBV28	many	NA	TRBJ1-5	TGTGCCAGCAGTTTAGATGGGGGGAATCAGCCCCAGCATTTT	CASSLDGGNQPQHF
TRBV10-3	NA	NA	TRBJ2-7	TGTGCCATCAGGGAAGGGCTAGCTGTTACCTACGAGCAGTACTTC	CAIREGLAVTYEQYF
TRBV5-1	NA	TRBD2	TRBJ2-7	TGCGCCAGCAGCCCCCGGACTAGTCACGACGAGCAGTACTTC	CASSPRTSHDEQYF
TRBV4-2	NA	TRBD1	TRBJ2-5	TGTGCCAGCAGCCAAGAGGACAGGTCTAAGGAGACCCAGTACTTC	CASSQEDRSKETQYF
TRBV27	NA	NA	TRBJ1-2	TGTGCCAGCAGTTCCGGGACATATGGCTACACCTTC	CASSSGTYGYTF
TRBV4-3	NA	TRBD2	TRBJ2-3	TGCGCCAGCAGCCAGGAACTAGCGGGTATGCAGTATTTT	CASSQELAGMQYF